Below, one TCR beta chain is given with its context. Sequencing was performed with immunoSEQ multiplex PCR; in TCRdb, only in-frame clones are kept and a portion is missing. Of tens of thousands of clones listed, roughly 91% were seen once; the top ten hold 7.6%. These data belong to a study of control samples from healthy donors and cancer patients. V dropped 0 bases and J dropped 4; count of bases not matched to a gene: 1. CDR1 and CDR2 (germline): SGHRS, YFSETQ. CDR3 size: 13 residues. V usage is TRBV5-1 and J usage is TRBJ2-7, with 7 bases that match TRBD2. Material: blood. This TCR was sampled from an older woman in good health. The CDR3 protein is CASSLGEGYEQYF. DNA of the CDR3: TGCGCCAGCAGCTTGGGGGAGGGGTACGAGCAGTACTTC.